Below are 3 T cell receptor beta chains sequenced from a single sample in a study of T cell changes during pregnancy in multiple sclerosis. Method: immunoSEQ multiplex PCR; TCRdb's copy keeps in-frame clones and lacks some. This sample has roughly 53,000 clones, with about 90% found just once. This sample comprised CD4+ T cells from peripheral blood mononuclear cells, obtained in the second trimester of pregnancy. The receptor set was obtained from a female donor in good health, enrolled as a control in a pregnancy study.

The chain employs TRBV5-1 and TRBJ2-5; D is possibly TRBD2 (6 bases). V was pared by 4 bases and J by 5 bases, with 18 bases between. CDR1 and CDR2 (germline): SGHRS, YFSETQ. This CDR3 contains 15 residues. The CDR3 loop reads CASSRGAGIGETQYF. The CDR3 DNA reads as TGCGCCAGCAGCCGTGGAGCGGGTATTGGGGAGACCCAGTACTTC.

The rearrangement joins TRBV7-2 to TRBJ1-1, with D unclear. V was trimmed by 5 bases and J by 0 bases, leaving 13 bases between them. Germline CDR1 reads SGHTA; CDR2 reads FQGNSA. CDR3 size: 15 residues. DNA for the CDR3: TGTGCCAGCAGCCCTCGAGGAGGGATGAACACTGAAGCTTTCTTT. As protein: CASSPRGGMNTEAFF.

The V call is TRBV5-6, the J call TRBJ1-2; D unresolved. Germline V gene sequence: CDR1 SGHDT, CDR2 YYEEEE. The CDR3 loop spans 16 amino acids. The germline V and J ends were trimmed by 1 base and 5 bases, with 18 bases remaining between them. The CDR3 sequence is CASSLQAVQRGYGYTF. DNA of the CDR3: TGTGCCAGCAGCTTGCAAGCGGTCCAACGCGGATATGGCTACACCTTC.